The following is a TCR beta chain sequence with its context. Its antigen is not identified. This entry comes from a study of a mutant IDH1 vaccine in newly diagnosed glioma. On the study more broadly: Previous treatment comprised radiotherapy, temozolomide, or both, mostly both. Findings and caveats of the study: Immune responses induced by vaccination arose in 90% to 95% of the patients.

TCRdb's copy holds only in-frame clones and misses some; the assay was immunoSEQ multiplex PCR. The data show about 32,000 clones, about 80% seen once. Time point noted: week 35, safety follow-up. The vaccine gave 300 ug of a 20-mer mutant IDH1 peptide subcutaneously per dose. CDR3 length: 16 amino acids. With 4 bases clipped from V and 6 bases from J, the junction kept 9 bases outside the gene matches. Germline-derived CDR1 and CDR2 are SGHRS and YFSETQ. The rearrangement links TRBV5-1 to TRBJ2-1; 11 bases align to TRBD2. The sample here was PBMCs, taken from a glioma patient whose treatment included an IDH1 peptide vaccine. The clonotype was recovered from a man aged 25 to 45 with glioma. CDR3 nucleotide sequence: TGCGCCAGCAGCACTATAGCGGGAGGGAACGGCAATGAGCAGTTCTTC. Its translation: CASSTIAGGNGNEQFF. The complete variable domain, with remaining parts taken from reference TRBV5-1 and TRBJ2-1, reads KAGVTQTPRYLIKTRGQQVTLSCSPISGHRSVSWYQQTPGQGLQFLFEYFSETQRNKGNFPGRFSGRQFSNSRSEMNVSTLELGDSALYLCASSTIAGGNGNEQFFGPGTRLTVL.